The 3 T cell receptor beta chains presented below share a single source sample, sequenced in a study of blood T cell repertoires in COVID-19. TCRdb's copy holds only in-frame clones and misses some; the assay was immunoSEQ multiplex PCR. The top ten clones hold roughly 6.2% of a sample with some 70,000 clones, about 90% of them seen once. Sequencing was done on a sample of peripheral blood. The receptors here all came from a woman of 80 years or more with active COVID-19.

This rearrangement joins TRBV12-3 or TRBV12-4 to TRBJ1-1; D uncertain. This CDR3 is 12 amino acids long. Trimming shortened V by 3 bases and J by 5 bases, and 7 bases separated the two germline ends. The CDR3 loop reads CASSFFRTEAFF. DNA for the CDR3: TGTGCCAGCAGTTTCTTCAGAACTGAAGCTTTCTTT.

This clone was recorded a few times. V and J are TRBV30 and TRBJ1-5, with 7 bases lining up with TRBD1. The CDR3 sequence is 14 residues long. CDR1 is GTSNPN and CDR2 is SVGIG in the germline V gene (reference sequence). V gave up 1 base and J gave up 6 bases; unmatched junction bases: 6. CDR3 in amino acids: CAWSAGTVAQPQHF. The CDR3 coding sequence is TGTGCCTGGAGTGCAGGGACAGTCGCTCAGCCCCAGCATTTT.

The V call is TRBV27, the J call TRBJ1-6; D is perhaps TRBD1 (5 bases). The CDR3 has 15 residues. CDR1 is MNHEY, CDR2 SMNVEV, per germline (reference sequence). V was clipped by 6 bases and J by 8 bases, with 17 bases between them. CDR3 region: CASRTQRGKDSPLHF. CDR3 sequence (DNA): TGTGCCAGCAGAACTCAAAGGGGAAAGGATTCACCCCTCCACTTT.